The 23 T cell receptor beta chains below were found in one sample sequenced in a study of cytomegalovirus exposure and HLA in healthy donors. The study ran its PCR with 60 Vbeta and 13 Jbeta primers. The repertoire was sequenced with immunoSEQ multiplex PCR; TCRdb's copy has only in-frame clones and lacks some. In the table there are some 200,000 clones, over 65% of which are singletons. The specimen was PBMCs. The receptors derive from a woman aged 55-75 years in good health and CMV-seropositive.

This clone was recorded only once. This chain joins TRBV28 and TRBJ1-5; 8 bases are shared with TRBD1. The V gene end was trimmed by 5 bases and the J gene end by 7 bases; junction bases not matched to a gene: 7. The germline CDR1 and CDR2 sequences are MDHEN and SYDVKM. The CDR3 is 14 amino acids. CDR3 nucleotide sequence: TGTGCCAGCAGTCCCGGGACAGGAGGCCAGCCCCAGCATTTT. Its protein is CASSPGTGGQPQHF.

This clone was observed a handful of times. The chain links TRBV18 to TRBJ2-3; D uncertain. Looked up from germline, CDR1 is KGHSH and CDR2 is LQKENI. The CDR3 totals 15 residues. Trimming took off 2 bases at V and 4 bases at J, with 13 bases between the two ends. Written as DNA, the CDR3 is TGTGCCAGCTCACCAGATTGGCAAAACGCAGATACGCAGTATTTT. Translation: CASSPDWQNADTQYF.

The V call is TRBV7-8, the J call TRBJ1-3; D might be TRBD1 (6 bases). Germline V lookup: CDR1 SGHVS, CDR2 FQNEAQ. The CDR3 runs 15 residues. V was trimmed by 5 bases and J by 4 bases, leaving 15 bases between them. CDR3 DNA: TGTGCCAGCAGCCTCCATTTCGGACAGGGAAACACCATATATTTT. It yields the protein CASSLHFGQGNTIYF.

The V call is TRBV6-5, the J call TRBJ2-1; TRBD1 agrees at 7 bases. Germline loops: CDR1 MNHEY, CDR2 SVGAGI. This CDR3 is 14 amino acids long. V shed 6 bases, J shed 4 bases, and the junction held 6 bases outside the gene matches. The CDR3 DNA reads as TGTGCCAGCAGACGACAGGGTGGTTACAATGAGCAGTTCTTC. Encoded protein: CASRRQGGYNEQFF.

This clone was counted between two and nine times. The genes are TRBV13 and TRBJ1-1, with 8 bases lining up with TRBD1. The CDR3 is 14 residues long. Germline V gene sequence: CDR1 PRHDT, CDR2 FYEKMQ (reference sequence). V dropped 3 bases and J dropped 4; count of bases not matched to a gene: 4. The CDR3 sequence is CASSLGQVPTEAFF. The CDR3 bases are TGTGCCAGCAGCTTGGGACAGGTGCCCACTGAAGCTTTCTTT.

In its sample, this clone was seen once. V is TRBV2 and J is TRBJ2-5, with a tentative D call TRBD1 (6 bases). Germline CDR1 is SNHLY and CDR2 is FYNNEI. The CDR3 is made up of 13 amino acids. V lost 5 bases and J lost 3, with 10 bases in between. DNA of the CDR3: TGTGCCAGCAGTCTTTGGACAGAAGAGACCCAGTACTTC. It yields the protein CASSLWTEETQYF. Complete variable domain (other parts from reference TRBV2 and TRBJ2-5): EPEVTQTPSHQVTQMGQEVILRCVPISNHLYFYWYRQILGQKVEFLVSFYNNEISEKSEIFDDQFSVERPDGSNFTLKIRSTKLEDSAMYFCASSLWTEETQYFGPGTRLLVL.

The chain combines TRBV5-3 with TRBJ1-4, with TRBD1 matching 7 bases. TRBV5-3 is filed as an ORF, its function uncertain. This CDR3 is built from 14 residues. The junction had 6 bases not matched to a gene; V was cut back by 2 bases and J by 8 bases. The CDR3 reads CARSLDRVREKLFF. CDR3 bases: TGTGCCAGAAGCTTAGACAGGGTAAGAGAAAAACTGTTTTTT.

The chain carries TRBV10-1 and TRBJ2-5; 13 bases are a match to TRBD2. Germline assignment: CDR1 WNHNN and CDR2 SYGVQD (reference sequence). The junction had 8 bases not matched to a gene; V was cut back by 2 bases and J by 2 bases. The CDR3 consists of 18 residues. The CDR3 here is CASSERRGTSGTQETQYF. The CDR3 DNA follows: TGCGCCAGCAGTGAGCGAAGAGGGACTAGCGGGACTCAAGAGACCCAGTACTTC.

This rearrangement joins TRBV7-3 to TRBJ2-3; 8 nucleotides match TRBD2. Per the germline V gene, CDR1 is SGHTA and CDR2 is FQGTGA. The CDR3 contains 15 residues. The V segment lost 5 bases and the J segment 1 base; nucleotides outside the gene matches: 5. The DNA for the CDR3 is TGTGCCAGCAGCGCCGGGGGGGCGGGCACAGATACGCAGTATTTT. This encodes CASSAGGAGTDTQYF.

The CDR3 loop is CASRRQVMNTEAFF. The CDR3 DNA reads as TGTGCCAGCAGACGACAGGTTATGAACACTGAAGCTTTCTTT. V usage is TRBV7-2 and J usage is TRBJ1-1, with D possibly being TRBD1 (6 bases). The length of the CDR3 is 14 residues. Germline CDR1 is SGHTA and CDR2 is FQGNSA. V was pared by 6 bases and J by 0 bases, with 11 bases between.

The chain carries TRBV5-1 and TRBJ2-4; 7 bases match TRBD2. The germline CDR1 and CDR2 sequences are SGHRS and YFSETQ. This CDR3 spans 15 amino acids. Trimming removed 0 bases from V and 0 bases from J; junction bases left unmatched: 0. This CDR3 reads CASSLAGGAKNIQYF. CDR3 bases: TGCGCCAGCAGCTTGGCGGGGGGAGCCAAAAACATTCAGTACTTC.

A single count supports this clone. V usage is TRBV7-9 and J usage is TRBJ2-1; 15 bases line up with TRBD2. Trimming at V came to 7 bases and at J to 9 bases, leaving 19 bases not matched to a gene. Germline V gives CDR1 SEHNR, CDR2 FQNEAQ (reference sequence). CDR3 length equals 19 residues. The DNA for the CDR3 is TGTGCCAGCACCAAATATGGAGGACTAGCGGGAGGGCCAGCGGCTGAGCAGTTCTTC. The encoded protein is CASTKYGGLAGGPAAEQFF.

This chain uses TRBV4-3 with TRBJ2-7; weak D call: TRBD2 (5 bases). This CDR3 is built from 15 residues. The germline V and J ends were trimmed by 4 bases and 1 base, with 14 bases remaining between them. Germline V gene data show CDR1 as LGHNA and CDR2 as YSLEER. The CDR3, as DNA: TGCGCCAGCAGCCCAAGGACGGAGGAGTCCTACGAGCAGTACTTC. Translated: CASSPRTEESYEQYF.

This clone was seen more than once but under ten times. V usage is TRBV11-2 and J usage is TRBJ2-5; no firm D call. Trimming left V 2 bases short and J 5 bases short, with 3 bases between. Per the germline V gene, CDR1 is SGHAT and CDR2 is FQNNGV. This CDR3 contains 11 residues. The DNA of the CDR3 is TGTGCCAGCAGCTTACGGGAGACCCAGTACTTC. As protein: CASSLRETQYF.

J is TRBJ1-2 and V is TRBV6-1, with 9 bases fitting TRBD1. In germline, CDR1 is MNHNS, CDR2 SASEGT. The CDR3 is made up of 13 amino acids. Trimming removed 7 bases from V and 7 bases from J; junction bases left unmatched: 7. Written as DNA, the CDR3 is TGTGCCAGCACCCTTGGACAGGGGACTGGCTACACCTTC. Residues: CASTLGQGTGYTF.

This chain connects TRBV6-1 to TRBJ1-5; D is unclear. The CDR3 contains 15 residues. The V end lost 4 bases, the J end lost 7 bases, and 17 bases lay between the germline ends. The germline CDR1 and CDR2 sequences are MNHNS and SASEGT. CDR3: CASSGGKTGGQPQHF. CDR3 DNA: TGTGCCAGCAGTGGGGGTAAGACGGGAGGGCAGCCCCAGCATTTT.

The chain is built from TRBV7-2 and TRBJ1-2; D gene ambiguous. This CDR3 has 14 amino acids. Per the germline V gene, CDR1 is SGHTA and CDR2 is FQGNSA. Trimming took off 1 base at V and 4 bases at J, with 10 bases between the two ends. The CDR3 here is CASSLGHSTYGYTF. The CDR3 DNA reads TGTGCCAGCAGCTTAGGCCACTCCACCTATGGCTACACCTTC. Full variable domain (remainder filled in from reference TRBV7-2 and TRBJ1-2): GAGVSQSPSNKVTEKGKDVELRCDPISGHTALYWYRQSLGQGLEFLIYFQGNSAPDKSGLPSDRFSAERTGGSVSTLTIQRTQQEDSAVYLCASSLGHSTYGYTFGSGTRLTVV.

This chain connects TRBV5-4 to TRBJ2-3; weak D call: TRBD2 (5 bases). The CDR3 runs to 11 residues. Germline CDR1 is SGHNT and CDR2 is YYREEE (reference sequence). The V and J ends lost 6 bases and 7 bases respectively, with 9 bases between them. CDR3 in amino acids: CASNWRNTQYF. Written as DNA, the CDR3 is TGTGCCAGCAACTGGAGGAATACGCAGTATTTT.

V usage is TRBV5-1 and J usage is TRBJ2-3; 8 bases match TRBD2. This CDR3 contains 13 residues. The germline gives CDR1 SGHRS, CDR2 YFSETQ. The trim removed 6 bases at V and 1 base at J, leaving 1 base unmatched. The CDR3 bases are TGCGCCAGCAAGACTAGCGGCACAGATACGCAGTATTTT. Protein product: CASKTSGTDTQYF. Full variable domain (remainder filled in from reference TRBV5-1 and TRBJ2-3): KAGVTQTPRYLIKTRGQQVTLSCSPISGHRSVSWYQQTPGQGLQFLFEYFSETQRNKGNFPGRFSGRQFSNSRSEMNVSTLELGDSALYLCASKTSGTDTQYFGPGTRLTVL.

The rearrangement links TRBV21-1 to TRBJ1-1. TRBV21-1 represents a pseudogene. This CDR3 spans 12 amino acids. CDR3 sequence (DNA): TGTGCCAGCAGCGGTACTAATACTGAAGCTTTCTTT. Encoded protein: CASSGTNTEAFF.

Concerning this clone itself: The sample contains more than one DNA sequence encoding this CDR3. The chain recombines TRBV30 with TRBJ2-1, with TRBD2 matching over 11 bases. The germline V gene encodes CDR1 GTSNPN and CDR2 SVGIG (reference sequence). The V and J ends lost 0 bases and 9 bases, in that order; junction bases with no gene match: 1. The CDR3 is made up of 13 amino acids. CDR3 sequence: CAWSVLAGVEQFF. The CDR3 DNA reads TGTGCCTGGAGTGTACTAGCGGGGGTTGAGCAGTTCTTC.

The sample holds one count of this clone. The rearrangement links TRBV6-1 to TRBJ1-2, with D perhaps TRBD1 (5 bases). Germline V gene data show CDR1 as MNHNS and CDR2 as SASEGT. The V end was cut by 3 bases, the J end by 0 bases, with 8 bases between. The CDR3 spans 14 residues. In DNA form, the CDR3 reads TGTGCCAGCAGTGATCAGACAGCTAACTATGGCTACACCTTC. Its protein is CASSDQTANYGYTF.

The CDR3 here is CASSSGDWGEQFF. The CDR3 DNA follows: TGTGCCAGCAGTTCCGGGGATTGGGGAGAGCAGTTCTTC. The V and J genes are TRBV6-5 and TRBJ2-1; D possibly corresponds to TRBD2 (5 bases). The CDR3 totals 13 residues. Germline lookup yields CDR1 MNHEY and CDR2 SVGAGI. V was clipped by 4 bases and J by 10 bases, with 14 bases between them.